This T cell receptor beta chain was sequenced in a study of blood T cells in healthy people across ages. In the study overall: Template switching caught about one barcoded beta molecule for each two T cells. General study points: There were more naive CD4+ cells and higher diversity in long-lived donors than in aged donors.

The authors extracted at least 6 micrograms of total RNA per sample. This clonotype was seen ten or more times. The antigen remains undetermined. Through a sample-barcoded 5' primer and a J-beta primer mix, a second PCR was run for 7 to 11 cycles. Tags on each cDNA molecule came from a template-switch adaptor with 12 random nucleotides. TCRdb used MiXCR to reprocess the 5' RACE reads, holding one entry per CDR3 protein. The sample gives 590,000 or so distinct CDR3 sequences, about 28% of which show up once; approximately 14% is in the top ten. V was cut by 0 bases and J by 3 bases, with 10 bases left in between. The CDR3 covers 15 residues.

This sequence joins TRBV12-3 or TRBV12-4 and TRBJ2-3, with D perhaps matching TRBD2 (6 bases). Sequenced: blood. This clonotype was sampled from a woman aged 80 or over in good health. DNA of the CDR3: TGTGCCAGCAGTTTAGCGCGGGGTTTGACAGATACGCAGTATTTT. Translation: CASSLARGLTDTQYF.